This is a list of T cell receptor beta chains from one sample in a study of T-cell reconstitution after alpha-beta-depleted transplantation in children. TCRdb re-analysed the PCR reads in MiXCR, keeping a single row per CDR3 protein. This table holds approximately 230,000 distinct CDR3 sequences, roughly 25% found once. Source: PBMCs, mostly from graft donor cells, taken 360 days after TCRalphabeta/CD19-depleted stem cell transplant. Receptors were obtained from a female patient aged 2-9 years who had a stem cell transplant for congenital amegakaryocytic thrombocytopenia, so the T cells may come from the graft donor. CDR3s include the opening cysteine and the closing phenylalanine or tryptophan. A D gene is named only where the DNA matches it firmly. Rows may omit the clone size; those that give it use once, few, many or a size class.

V gene,clone size,J gene,D gene,CDR3 DNA,CDR3 protein
TRBV28,many,TRBJ2-5,TRBD1,TGTGCCAGCAGCGGATGGGGACAGGACCAAGAGACCCAGTACTTC,CASSGWGQDQETQYF
TRBV5-6,few,TRBJ1-1,TRBD1,TGTGCCAGCAGCACTGGACAGGGGTACACTGAAGCTTTCTTT,CASSTGQGYTEAFF
TRBV7-2,NA,TRBJ1-4,NA,TGTGCCAGCAGCCTAGCCGGGACGGGGATATGGGAAAAACTGTTTTTT,CASSLAGTGIWEKLFF
TRBV5-1,NA,TRBJ2-7,TRBD2,TGCGCCAGCAGCTTGGATCCGGGACTAGCGGGAGACAGCCCGTACTTC,CASSLDPGLAGDSPYF
TRBV7-2,NA,TRBJ2-5,TRBD2,TGTGCCAGCAGCTTGGTTAGCGGGGGGGTCCAACAAGAGACCCAGTACTTC,CASSLVSGGVQQETQYF
TRBV24-1,few,TRBJ2-7,NA,TGTGCCACCAGTGAACCCCTCGGATGGCTCTACGAGCAGTACTTC,CATSEPLGWLYEQYF
TRBV12-3/TRBV12-4,many,TRBJ2-1,TRBD2,TGTGCCAGCAGTTTAGGGACTAGCGGCCTTGAGCAGTTCTTC,CASSLGTSGLEQFF
TRBV29-1,few,TRBJ2-7,TRBD1,TGCAGCGTTGAAGATCAACGGACAGGCTACGAGCAGTACTTC,CSVEDQRTGYEQYF
TRBV5-5,NA,TRBJ2-1,TRBD2,TGTGCCAGCAGCCCCGGTGGTAGCGGGAGTAGAGAGCAGTTCTTC,CASSPGGSGSREQFF
TRBV4-1,NA,TRBJ1-4,NA,TGCGCCAGCAGCCAAGATCGGTGGGGGACGGCCGATGAAAAACTGTTTTTT,CASSQDRWGTADEKLFF
TRBV2,few,TRBJ2-1,TRBD2,TGTGCCAGCAGTGGACCGGGGGGTTACAATGAGCAGTTCTTC,CASSGPGGYNEQFF
TRBV7-2,NA,TRBJ2-3,NA,TGTGCCAGCAGCTTCTGGGATACCACAGATACGCAGTATTTT,CASSFWDTTDTQYF
TRBV28,many,TRBJ2-7,NA,TGTGCCAGCAGTTTTGAACGGGGGTGGTACGAGCAGTACTTC,CASSFERGWYEQYF
TRBV12-3/TRBV12-4,NA,TRBJ2-7,TRBD1,TGTGCCAGCAGTTCACCGGGACAGTCCTACGAGCAGTACTTC,CASSSPGQSYEQYF
TRBV4-1,few,TRBJ2-7,NA,TGCGCCAGCAGCCAAGGAGTATACTCCTACGAGCAGTACTTC,CASSQGVYSYEQYF
TRBV7-2,NA,TRBJ1-5,NA,TGTGCCAGCAGCTTAGTTTCAGGACCGACTAATCAGCCCCAGCATTTT,CASSLVSGPTNQPQHF
TRBV29-1,few,TRBJ2-1,NA,TGCAGCGTTGAAGAGGGTGTGAATGAGCAGTTCTTC,CSVEEGVNEQFF
TRBV12-3/TRBV12-4,few,TRBJ2-1,TRBD2,TGTGCCAGCAGTTCAGCCGGGACTACCGTCTACAATGAGCAGTTCTTC,CASSSAGTTVYNEQFF
TRBV9,many,TRBJ1-2,NA,TGTGCCAGCAGCCGCAGCGCTACCATGAGCTACACCTTC,CASSRSATMSYTF
TRBV9,many,TRBJ2-1,TRBD2,TGTGCCAGCAGCGGGGGACTAAGGGGATTATACAATGAGCAGTTCTTC,CASSGGLRGLYNEQFF
TRBV10-3,NA,TRBJ2-5,NA,TGTGCCATCGGGACGGATGTTCAAGAGACCCAGTACTTC,CAIGTDVQETQYF
TRBV5-1,many,TRBJ2-3,NA,TGCGCCAGCAGCTTGGCCAAGGGTAGAACGGATACGCAGTATTTT,CASSLAKGRTDTQYF
TRBV14,once,TRBJ2-1,NA,TGTGCCAGCAGCCAACTAGGGGGAGTTGAGCAGTTCTTC,CASSQLGGVEQFF
TRBV12-3/TRBV12-4,many,TRBJ2-1,NA,TGTGCCAGCAGTTTATCGTTCGGACTAAAGTACAATGAGCAGTTCTTC,CASSLSFGLKYNEQFF
TRBV6-5,few,TRBJ2-1,NA,TGTGCCAGCAGTTCCCTGCCAAAACGACCCTCCTACAATGAGCAGTTCTTC,CASSSLPKRPSYNEQFF
TRBV7-2,NA,TRBJ2-1,NA,TGTGCCAGCAGCTTAGCGACTAGAACGCATGAGCAGTTCTTC,CASSLATRTHEQFF